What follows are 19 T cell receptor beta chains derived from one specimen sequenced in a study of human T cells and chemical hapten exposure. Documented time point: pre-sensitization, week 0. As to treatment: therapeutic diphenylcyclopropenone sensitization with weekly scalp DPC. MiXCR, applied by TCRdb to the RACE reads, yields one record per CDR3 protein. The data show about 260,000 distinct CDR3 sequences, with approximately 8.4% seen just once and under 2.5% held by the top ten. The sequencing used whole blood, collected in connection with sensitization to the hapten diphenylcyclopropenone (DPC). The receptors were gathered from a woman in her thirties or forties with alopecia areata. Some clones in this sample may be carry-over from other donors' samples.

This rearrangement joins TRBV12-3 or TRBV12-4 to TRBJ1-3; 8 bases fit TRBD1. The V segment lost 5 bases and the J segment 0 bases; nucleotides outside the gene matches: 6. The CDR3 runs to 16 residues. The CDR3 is CASSGSGQASGNTIYF. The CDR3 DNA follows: TGTGCCAGCAGTGGGTCGGGACAGGCCTCTGGAAACACCATATATTTT.

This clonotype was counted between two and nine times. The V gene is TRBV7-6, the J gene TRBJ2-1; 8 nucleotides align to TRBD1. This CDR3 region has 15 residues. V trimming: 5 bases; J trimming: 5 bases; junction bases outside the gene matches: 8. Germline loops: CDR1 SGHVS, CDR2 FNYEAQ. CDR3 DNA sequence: TGTGCCAGCAGCCCGGGGCAGGGGGCCAACAATGAGCAGTTCTTC. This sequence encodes CASSPGQGANNEQFF.

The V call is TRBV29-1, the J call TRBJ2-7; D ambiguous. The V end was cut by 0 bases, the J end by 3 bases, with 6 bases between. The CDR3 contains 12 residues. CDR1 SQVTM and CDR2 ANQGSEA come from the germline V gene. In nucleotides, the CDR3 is TGCAGCGTTGAAGACAGGAACTACGAGCAGTACTTC. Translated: CSVEDRNYEQYF.

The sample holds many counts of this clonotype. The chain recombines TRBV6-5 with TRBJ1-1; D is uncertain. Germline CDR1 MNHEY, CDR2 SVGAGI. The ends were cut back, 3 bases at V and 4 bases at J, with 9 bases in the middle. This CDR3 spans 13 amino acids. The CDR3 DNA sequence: TGTGCCAGCAGTTATAACGGAGCCACTGAAGCTTTCTTT. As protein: CASSYNGATEAFF.

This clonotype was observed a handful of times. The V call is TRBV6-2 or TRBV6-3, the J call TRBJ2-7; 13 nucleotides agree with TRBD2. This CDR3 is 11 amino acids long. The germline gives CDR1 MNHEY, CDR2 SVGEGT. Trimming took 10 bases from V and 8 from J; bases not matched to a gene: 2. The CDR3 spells CATGTSGKQYF. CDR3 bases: TGTGCCACCGGGACTAGCGGGAAGCAGTACTTC.

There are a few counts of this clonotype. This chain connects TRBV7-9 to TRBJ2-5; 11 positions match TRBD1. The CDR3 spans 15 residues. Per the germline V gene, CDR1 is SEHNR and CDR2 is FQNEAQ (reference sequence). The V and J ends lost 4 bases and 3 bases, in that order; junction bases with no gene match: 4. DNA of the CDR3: TGTGCCAGCAGCTCCGGGACAGGGGGGAAAGAGACCCAGTACTTC. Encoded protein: CASSSGTGGKETQYF.

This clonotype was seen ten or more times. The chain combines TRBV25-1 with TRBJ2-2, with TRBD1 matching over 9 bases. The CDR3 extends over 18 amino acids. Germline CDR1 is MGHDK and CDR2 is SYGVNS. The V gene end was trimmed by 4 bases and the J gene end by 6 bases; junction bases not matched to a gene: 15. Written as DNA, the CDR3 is TGTGCCAGCAGTGCTCCTCCGGGACAGGGAATTTCTCCCGGGGAGCTGTTTTTT. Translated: CASSAPPGQGISPGELFF.

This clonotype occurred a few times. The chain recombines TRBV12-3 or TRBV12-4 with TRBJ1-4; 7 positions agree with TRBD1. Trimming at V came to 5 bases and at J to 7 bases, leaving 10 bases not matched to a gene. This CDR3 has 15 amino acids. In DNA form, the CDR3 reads TGTGCCAGCAGTAACCGGAGGGGGCTTCGTGAAAAACTGTTTTTT. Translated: CASSNRRGLREKLFF.

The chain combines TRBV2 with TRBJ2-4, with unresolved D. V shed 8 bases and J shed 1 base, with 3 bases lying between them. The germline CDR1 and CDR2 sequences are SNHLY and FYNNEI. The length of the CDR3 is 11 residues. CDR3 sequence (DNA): TGTGCCAGCGCGGCCAAAAACATTCAGTACTTC. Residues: CASAAKNIQYF.

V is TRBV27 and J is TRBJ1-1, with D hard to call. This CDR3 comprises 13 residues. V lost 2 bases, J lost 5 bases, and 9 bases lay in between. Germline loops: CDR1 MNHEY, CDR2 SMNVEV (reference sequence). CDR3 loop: CASSLLVGTEAFF. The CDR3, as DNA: TGTGCCAGCAGTTTACTTGTGGGAACTGAAGCTTTCTTT.

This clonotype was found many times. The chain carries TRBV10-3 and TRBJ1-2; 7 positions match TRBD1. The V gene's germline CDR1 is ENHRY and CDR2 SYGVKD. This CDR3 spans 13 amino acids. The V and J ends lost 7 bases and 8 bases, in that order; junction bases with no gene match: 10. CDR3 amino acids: CAINAGTVVGYTF. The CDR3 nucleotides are TGTGCCATCAACGCCGGGACAGTAGTAGGCTACACCTTC.

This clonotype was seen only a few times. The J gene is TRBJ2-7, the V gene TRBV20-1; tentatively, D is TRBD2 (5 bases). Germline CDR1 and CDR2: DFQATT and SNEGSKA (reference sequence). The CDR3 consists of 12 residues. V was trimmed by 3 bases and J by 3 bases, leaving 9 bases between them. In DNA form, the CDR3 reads TGCAGTGCTAGGGTAGCGAGCTACGAGCAGTACTTC. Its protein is CSARVASYEQYF.

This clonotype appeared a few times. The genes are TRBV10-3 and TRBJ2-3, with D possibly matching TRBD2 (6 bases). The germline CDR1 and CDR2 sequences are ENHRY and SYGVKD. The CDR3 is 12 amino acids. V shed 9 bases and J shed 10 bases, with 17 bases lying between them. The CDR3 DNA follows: TGTGCCATGACCCCCGGGGGTACGGCGCAGTATTTT. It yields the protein CAMTPGGTAQYF.

The CDR3 nucleotides read TGTGCCAGCAGCCCAGGGGCGATTTTAGAGACCCAGTACTTC. Its protein is CASSPGAILETQYF. V is TRBV6-5 and J is TRBJ2-5; possibly TRBD1 for D (6 bases). CDR1 is MNHEY, CDR2 SVGAGI, per germline. Deletions cut 6 bases from V and 4 bases from J, with 15 bases between. The CDR3 is made up of 14 amino acids.

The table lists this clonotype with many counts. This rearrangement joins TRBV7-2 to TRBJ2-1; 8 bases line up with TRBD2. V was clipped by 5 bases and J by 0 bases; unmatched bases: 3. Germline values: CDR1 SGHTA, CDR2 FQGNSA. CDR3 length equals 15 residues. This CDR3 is CASSHSGNSYNEQFF. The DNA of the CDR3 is TGTGCCAGCAGCCATAGCGGGAACTCCTACAATGAGCAGTTCTTC.

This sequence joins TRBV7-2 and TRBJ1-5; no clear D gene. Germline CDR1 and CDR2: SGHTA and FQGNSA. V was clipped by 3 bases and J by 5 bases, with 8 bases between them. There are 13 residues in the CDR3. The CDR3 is CASSLDWDQPQHF. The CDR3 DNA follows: TGTGCCAGCAGCTTGGACTGGGATCAGCCCCAGCATTTT.

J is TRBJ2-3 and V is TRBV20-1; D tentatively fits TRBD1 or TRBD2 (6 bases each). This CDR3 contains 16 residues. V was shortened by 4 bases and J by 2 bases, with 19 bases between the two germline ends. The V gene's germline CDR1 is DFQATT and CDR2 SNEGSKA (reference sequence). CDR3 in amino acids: CSATPSEGGLTDTQYF. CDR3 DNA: TGCAGTGCTACCCCCTCGGAGGGGGGTCTCACAGATACGCAGTATTTT.

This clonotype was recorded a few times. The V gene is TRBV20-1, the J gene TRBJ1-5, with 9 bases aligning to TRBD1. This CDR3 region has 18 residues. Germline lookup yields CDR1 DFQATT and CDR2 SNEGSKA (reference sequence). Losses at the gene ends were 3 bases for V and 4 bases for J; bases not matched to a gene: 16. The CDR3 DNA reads TGCAGTGCTAGGAGAAGGACAGGGGTGATTTTAATAAATCAGCCCCAGCATTTT. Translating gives CSARRRTGVILINQPQHF.

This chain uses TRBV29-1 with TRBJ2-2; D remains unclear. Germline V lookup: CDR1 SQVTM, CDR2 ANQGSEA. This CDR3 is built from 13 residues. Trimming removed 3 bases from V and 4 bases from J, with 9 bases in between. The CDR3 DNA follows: TGCAGCGTTGACCAACAGAGCACCGGGGAGCTGTTTTTT. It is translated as CSVDQQSTGELFF.